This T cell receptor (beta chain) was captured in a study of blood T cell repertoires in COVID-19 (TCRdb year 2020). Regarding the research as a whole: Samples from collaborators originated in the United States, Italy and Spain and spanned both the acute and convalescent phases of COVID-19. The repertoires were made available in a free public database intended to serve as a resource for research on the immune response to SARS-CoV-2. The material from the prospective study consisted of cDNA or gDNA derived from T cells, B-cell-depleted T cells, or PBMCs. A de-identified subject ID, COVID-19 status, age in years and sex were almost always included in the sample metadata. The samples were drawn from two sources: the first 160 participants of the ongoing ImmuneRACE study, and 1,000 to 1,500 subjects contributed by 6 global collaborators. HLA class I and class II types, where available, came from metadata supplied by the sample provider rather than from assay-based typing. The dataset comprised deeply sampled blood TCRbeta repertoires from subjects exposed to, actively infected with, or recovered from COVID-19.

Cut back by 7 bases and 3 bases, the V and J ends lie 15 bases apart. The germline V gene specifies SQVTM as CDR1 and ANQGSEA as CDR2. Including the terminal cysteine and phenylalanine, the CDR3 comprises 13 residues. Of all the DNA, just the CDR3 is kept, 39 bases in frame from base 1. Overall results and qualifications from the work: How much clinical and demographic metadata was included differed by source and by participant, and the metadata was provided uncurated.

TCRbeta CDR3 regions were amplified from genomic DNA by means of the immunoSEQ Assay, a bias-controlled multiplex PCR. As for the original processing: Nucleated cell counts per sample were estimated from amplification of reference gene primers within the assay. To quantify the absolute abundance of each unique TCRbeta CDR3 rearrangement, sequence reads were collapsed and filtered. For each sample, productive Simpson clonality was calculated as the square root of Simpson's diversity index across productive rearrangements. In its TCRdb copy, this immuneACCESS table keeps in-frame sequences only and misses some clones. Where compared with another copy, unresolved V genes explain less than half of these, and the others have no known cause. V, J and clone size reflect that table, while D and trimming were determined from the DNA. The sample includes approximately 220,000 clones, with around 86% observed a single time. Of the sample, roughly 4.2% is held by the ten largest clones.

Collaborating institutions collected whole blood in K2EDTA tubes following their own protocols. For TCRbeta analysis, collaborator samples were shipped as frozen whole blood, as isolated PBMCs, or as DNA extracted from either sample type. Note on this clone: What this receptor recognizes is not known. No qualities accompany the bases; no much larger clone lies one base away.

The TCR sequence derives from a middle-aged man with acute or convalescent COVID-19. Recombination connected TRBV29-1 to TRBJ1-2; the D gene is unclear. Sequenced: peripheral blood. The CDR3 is CSASSQADYGYTF. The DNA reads TGCAGCGCATCGTCCCAAGCCGACTATGGCTACACCTTC.